These 12 T cell receptor beta chains share one sample of origin, sequenced in a study of shared clonotypes between healthy human individuals (dated by TCRdb to 2019 to 2021). The method behind the library was the immunoSEQ multiplex PCR assay. TCRdb retrieved this table from immuneACCESS and kept in-frame rearrangements only. Not all clones are present; in checked studies, unresolved V genes account for under half, and no reason is known for the remainder. For this sample there are 850,000 to 1,100,000 clones; 70% to 80% appear just once. The ten largest account for approximately 0.9% of the sample. The sequenced sample was memory CD4+ T cells from PBMCs. The cell subset or site label for this specimen denotes: CD45RA-negative fraction. The receptors were gathered from a man aged 18 to 29 in good health. Some clones in this sample may be carry-over from other donors' samples.

The rearrangement links TRBV19 to TRBJ1-2; D unclear. The V gene's germline CDR1 is LNHDA and CDR2 SQIVND (reference sequence). Deletions cut 4 bases from V and 4 bases from J, with 10 bases between. The CDR3 contains 13 residues. Written as DNA, the CDR3 is TGTGCCAGTAGTACCGGACGGAGCTATGGCTACACCTTC. Translation: CASSTGRSYGYTF.

V and J are TRBV7-2 and TRBJ2-7; TRBD2 agrees at 8 bases. V was clipped by 5 bases and J by 1 base; unmatched bases: 4. The CDR3 covers 14 residues. CDR1 is SGHTA, CDR2 FQGNSA, per germline. This CDR3 reads CASSREGLSYEQYF. Here the CDR3 DNA reads TGTGCCAGCAGCCGGGAGGGCCTGTCCTACGAGCAGTACTTC.

This clone was picked up many times. The gene calls are TRBV27 and TRBJ2-7; D not resolved. The CDR3 runs to 15 residues. The V gene lost 6 bases and the J gene lost 3 bases, with 18 bases spanning the gap. Germline CDR1 MNHEY, CDR2 SMNVEV (reference sequence). The CDR3 is CASRPNPRAVYEQYF. CDR3 DNA: TGTGCCAGCAGACCGAACCCAAGAGCCGTCTACGAGCAGTACTTC.

Worth noting for this clone: The junction differs from germline at one of its ends, possibly a read error. The chain combines TRBV5-4 with TRBJ2-1; 7 bases match TRBD2. Germline V CDR1 and CDR2: SGHNT, YYREEE (reference sequence). The CDR3 is 14 residues long. CDR3 sequence: CAGSSSGSYNEQFF. The CDR3 DNA sequence: TGTGCCGGCAGCTCTAGCGGATCCTACAATGAGCAGTTCTTC.

The chain is built from TRBV5-5 and TRBJ1-1; TRBD1 is a possible D gene (5 bases). The CDR3 spans 12 residues. V shed 3 bases and J shed 8 bases, with 11 bases lying between them. CDR1 and CDR2 from the germline V gene are SGHKS and YYEKEE (reference sequence). CDR3 loop: CASSYSGGEAFF. The CDR3 DNA sequence: TGTGCCAGCAGCTATTCCGGGGGAGAAGCTTTCTTT.

V and J are TRBV30 and TRBJ2-3; no firm D call. The CDR3 covers 13 residues. Trimming took 0 bases from V and 4 from J, leaving 8 bases between them. CDR1 and CDR2 (germline): GTSNPN, SVGIG (reference sequence). The CDR3 coding sequence is TGTGCCTGGAGTGTATCCCTGGCAGATACGCAGTATTTT. It yields the protein CAWSVSLADTQYF.

This clone was picked up many times. The same CDR3 arises from other DNA sequences in this sample as well. The chain combines TRBV28 with TRBJ1-2, with 9 bases aligning to TRBD1. The J segment lost 4 bases and the V segment lost 5 bases, leaving 8 bases of the junction unmatched. CDR3 size: 15 residues. CDR1 MDHEN and CDR2 SYDVKM come from the germline V gene. The CDR3 DNA sequence: TGTGCCAGCAGTCCTAACAGGGGGCATGGCTATGGCTACACCTTC. This codes for CASSPNRGHGYGYTF.

V usage is TRBV6-1 and J usage is TRBJ2-7; 7 bases are shared with TRBD2. This CDR3 spans 15 amino acids. Germline V gene data show CDR1 as MNHNS and CDR2 as SASEGT. V shed 4 bases, J shed 3 bases, and the junction held 9 bases outside the gene matches. Here the CDR3 reads CASSVSISGNYEQYF. The DNA of the CDR3 is TGTGCCAGCAGTGTGTCAATCAGCGGGAACTACGAGCAGTACTTC.

The chain recombines TRBV20-1 with TRBJ2-4; D is uncertain. Germline V CDR1 and CDR2: DFQATT, SNEGSKA (reference sequence). Trimming shortened V by 5 bases and J by 8 bases, and 10 bases separated the two germline ends. This CDR3 comprises 11 residues. The DNA for the CDR3 is TGCAGTGCTCAGACTTCCCACATTCAGTACTTC. Translated, it gives CSAQTSHIQYF.

The rearrangement joins TRBV5-4 to TRBJ2-7, with TRBD1 identical over 10 bases. CDR1 and CDR2 (germline): SGHNT, YYREEE (reference sequence). The CDR3 contains 15 residues. The junction had 6 bases not matched to a gene; V was cut back by 4 bases and J by 2 bases. The CDR3 spells CASSRSGTGAYEQYF. The CDR3 DNA is TGTGCCAGCAGCCGCAGCGGGACAGGGGCCTACGAGCAGTACTTC.

The J gene is TRBJ2-2, the V gene TRBV7-9; the match to TRBD2 covers 10 bases. With V trimmed by 5 bases and J by 5 bases, 5 bases remained unmatched. The V gene's germline CDR1 is SEHNR and CDR2 FQNEAQ (reference sequence). The CDR3 sequence is 15 residues long. The CDR3 region is CASSPRLAGTGELFF. CDR3 DNA sequence: TGTGCCAGCAGCCCTAGACTAGCGGGTACCGGGGAGCTGTTTTTT. Based on the CDR3 plus reference TRBV7-9 and TRBJ2-2, the full variable domain is DTGVSQNPRHKITKRGQNVTFRCDPISEHNRLYWYRQTLGQGPEFLTYFQNEAQLEKSRLLSDRFSAERPKGSFSTLEIQRTEQGDSAMYLCASSPRLAGTGELFFGEGSRLTVL.

This rearrangement joins TRBV15 to TRBJ1-5; 9 positions agree with TRBD1. With V trimmed by 5 bases and J by 6 bases, 11 bases remained unmatched. Germline CDR1 reads LNHNV; CDR2 reads YYDKDF (reference sequence). The CDR3 covers 16 residues. CDR3 in DNA: TGTGCCACCAGCTTAGGTTCGGACAGGGGCCCTCAGCCCCAGCATTTT. Protein product: CATSLGSDRGPQPQHF. Full variable domain (remainder filled in from reference TRBV15 and TRBJ1-5): DAMVIQNPRYQVTQFGKPVTLSCSQTLNHNVMYWYQQKSSQAPKLLFHYYDKDFNNEADTPDNFQSRRPNTSFCFLDIRSPGLGDTAMYLCATSLGSDRGPQPQHFGDGTRLSIL.